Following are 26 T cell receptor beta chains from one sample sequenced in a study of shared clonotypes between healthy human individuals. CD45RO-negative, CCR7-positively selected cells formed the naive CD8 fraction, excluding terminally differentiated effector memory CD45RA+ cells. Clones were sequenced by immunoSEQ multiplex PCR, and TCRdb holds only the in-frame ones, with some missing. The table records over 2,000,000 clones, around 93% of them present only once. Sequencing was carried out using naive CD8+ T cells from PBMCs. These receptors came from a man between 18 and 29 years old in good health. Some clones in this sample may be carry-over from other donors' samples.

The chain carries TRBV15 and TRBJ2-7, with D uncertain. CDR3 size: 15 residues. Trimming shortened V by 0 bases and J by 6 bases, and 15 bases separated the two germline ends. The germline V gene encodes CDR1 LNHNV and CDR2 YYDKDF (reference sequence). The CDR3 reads CATSREPEPSREQYF. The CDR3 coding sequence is TGTGCCACCAGCAGAGAGCCGGAGCCATCTCGCGAGCAGTACTTC.

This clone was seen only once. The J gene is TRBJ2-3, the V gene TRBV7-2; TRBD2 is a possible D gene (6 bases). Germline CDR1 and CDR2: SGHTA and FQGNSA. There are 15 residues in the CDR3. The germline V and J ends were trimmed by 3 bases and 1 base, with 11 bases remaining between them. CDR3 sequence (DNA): TGTGCCAGCAGCTTCGCCCCTAGCGGCACAGATACGCAGTATTTT. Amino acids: CASSFAPSGTDTQYF.

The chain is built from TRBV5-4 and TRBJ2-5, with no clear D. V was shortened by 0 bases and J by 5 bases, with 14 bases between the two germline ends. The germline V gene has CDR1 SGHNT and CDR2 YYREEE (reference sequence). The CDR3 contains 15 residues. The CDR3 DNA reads TGTGCCAGCAGCTTGGGGTTGGCCGTGCAGGAGACCCAGTACTTC. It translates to CASSLGLAVQETQYF. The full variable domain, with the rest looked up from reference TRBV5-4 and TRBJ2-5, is ETGVTQSPTHLIKTRGQQVTLRCSSQSGHNTVSWYQQALGQGPQFIFQYYREEENGRGNFPPRFSGLQFPNYSSELNVNALELDDSALYLCASSLGLAVQETQYFGPGTRLLVL.

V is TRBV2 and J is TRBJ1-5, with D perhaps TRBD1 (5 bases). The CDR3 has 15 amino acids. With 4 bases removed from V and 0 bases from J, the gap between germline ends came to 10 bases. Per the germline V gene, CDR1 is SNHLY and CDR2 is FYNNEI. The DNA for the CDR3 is TGTGCCAGCAGTGGCAGGGATTATAGCAATCAGCCCCAGCATTTT. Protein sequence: CASSGRDYSNQPQHF.

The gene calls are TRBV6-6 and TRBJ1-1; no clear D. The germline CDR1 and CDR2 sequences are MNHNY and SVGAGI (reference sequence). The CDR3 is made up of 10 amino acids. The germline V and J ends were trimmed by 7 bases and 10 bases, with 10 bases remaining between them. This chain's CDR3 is CASMEEGAFF. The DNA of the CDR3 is TGTGCCAGCATGGAGGAGGGAGCTTTCTTT.

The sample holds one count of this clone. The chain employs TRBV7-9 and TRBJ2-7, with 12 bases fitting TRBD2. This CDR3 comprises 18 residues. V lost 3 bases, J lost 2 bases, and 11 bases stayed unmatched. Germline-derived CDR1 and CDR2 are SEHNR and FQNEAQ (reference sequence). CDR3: CASSFPERLAGDPYEQYF. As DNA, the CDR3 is TGTGCCAGCAGCTTCCCAGAGAGACTAGCGGGAGATCCCTACGAGCAGTACTTC.

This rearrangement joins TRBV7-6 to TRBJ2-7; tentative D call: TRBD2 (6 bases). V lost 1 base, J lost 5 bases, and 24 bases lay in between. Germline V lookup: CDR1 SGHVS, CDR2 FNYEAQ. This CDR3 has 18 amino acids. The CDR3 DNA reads TGTGCCAGCAGCTTAGTCCCTCCCGGGGAGGAACGGGTCAACGAGCAGTACTTC. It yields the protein CASSLVPPGEERVNEQYF. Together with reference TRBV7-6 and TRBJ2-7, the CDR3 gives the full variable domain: GAGVSQSPRYKVTKRGQDVALRCDPISGHVSLYWYRQALGQGPEFLTYFNYEAQQDKSGLPNDRFSAERPEGSISTLTIQRTEQRDSAMYRCASSLVPPGEERVNEQYFGPGTRLTVT.

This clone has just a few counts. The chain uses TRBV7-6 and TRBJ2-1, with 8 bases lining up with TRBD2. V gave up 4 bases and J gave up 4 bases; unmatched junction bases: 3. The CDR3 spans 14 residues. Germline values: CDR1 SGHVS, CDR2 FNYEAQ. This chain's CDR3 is CASSSLAGYNEQFF. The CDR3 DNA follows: TGTGCCAGCAGCTCCTTAGCGGGGTACAATGAGCAGTTCTTC. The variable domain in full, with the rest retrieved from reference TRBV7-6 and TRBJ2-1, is GAGVSQSPRYKVTKRGQDVALRCDPISGHVSLYWYRQALGQGPEFLTYFNYEAQQDKSGLPNDRFSAERPEGSISTLTIQRTEQRDSAMYRCASSSLAGYNEQFFGPGTRLTVL.

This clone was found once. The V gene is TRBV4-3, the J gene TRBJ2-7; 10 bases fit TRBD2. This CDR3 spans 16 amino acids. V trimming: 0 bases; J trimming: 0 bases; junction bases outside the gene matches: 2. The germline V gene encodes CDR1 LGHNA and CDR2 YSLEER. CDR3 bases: TGCGCCAGCAGCCAAGAGTTAGCGGGGGGCTCCTACGAGCAGTACTTC. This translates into CASSQELAGGSYEQYF.

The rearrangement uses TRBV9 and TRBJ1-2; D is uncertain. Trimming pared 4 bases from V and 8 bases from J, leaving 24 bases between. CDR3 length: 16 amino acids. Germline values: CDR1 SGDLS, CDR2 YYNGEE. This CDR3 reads CASSLQDGPISDGYTF. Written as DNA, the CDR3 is TGTGCCAGCAGCCTCCAGGACGGGCCCATTAGCGACGGCTACACCTTC. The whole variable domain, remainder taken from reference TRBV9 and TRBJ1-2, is DSGVTQTPKHLITATGQRVTLRCSPRSGDLSVYWYQQSLDQGLQFLIQYYNGEERAKGNILERFSAQQFPDLHSELNLSSLELGDSALYFCASSLQDGPISDGYTFGSGTRLTVV.

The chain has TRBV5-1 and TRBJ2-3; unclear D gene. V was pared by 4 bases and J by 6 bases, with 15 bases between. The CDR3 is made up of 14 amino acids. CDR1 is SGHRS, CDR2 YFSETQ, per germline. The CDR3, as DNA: TGCGCCAGCAGCCCTGAACTTCGGTTGGATACGCAGTATTTT. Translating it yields CASSPELRLDTQYF.

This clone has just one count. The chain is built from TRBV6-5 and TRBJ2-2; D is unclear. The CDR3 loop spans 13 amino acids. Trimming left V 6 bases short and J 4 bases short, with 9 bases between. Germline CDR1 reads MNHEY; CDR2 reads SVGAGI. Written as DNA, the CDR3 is TGTGCCAGCAGGTCCTTCGGCACCGGGGAGCTGTTTTTT. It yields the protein CASRSFGTGELFF.

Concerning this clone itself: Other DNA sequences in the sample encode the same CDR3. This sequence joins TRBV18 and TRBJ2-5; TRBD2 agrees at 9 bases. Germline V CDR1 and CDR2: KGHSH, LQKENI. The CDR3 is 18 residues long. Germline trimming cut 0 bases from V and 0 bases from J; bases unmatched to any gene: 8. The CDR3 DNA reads TGTGCCAGCTCACCACCGAGGTTAGCGGGAGTGTACCAAGAGACCCAGTACTTC. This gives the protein CASSPPRLAGVYQETQYF. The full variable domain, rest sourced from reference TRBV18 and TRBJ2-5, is NAGVMQNPRHLVRRRGQEARLRCSPMKGHSHVYWYRQLPEEGLKFMVYLQKENIIDESGMPKERFSAEFPKEGPSILRIQQVVRGDSAAYFCASSPPRLAGVYQETQYFGPGTRLLVL.

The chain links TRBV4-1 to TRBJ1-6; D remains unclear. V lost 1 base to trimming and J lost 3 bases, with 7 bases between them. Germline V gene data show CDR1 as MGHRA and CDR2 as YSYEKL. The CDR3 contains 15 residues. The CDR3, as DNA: TGCGCCAGCAGCCAAGGTGGTAACTATAATTCACCCCTCCACTTT. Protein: CASSQGGNYNSPLHF.

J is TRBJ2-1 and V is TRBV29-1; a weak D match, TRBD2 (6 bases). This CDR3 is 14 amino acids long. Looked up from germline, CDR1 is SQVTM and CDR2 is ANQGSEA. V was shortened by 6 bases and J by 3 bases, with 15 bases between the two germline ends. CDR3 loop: CSVRGEAGYNEQFF. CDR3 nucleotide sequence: TGCAGCGTACGCGGGGAGGCGGGCTACAATGAGCAGTTCTTC.

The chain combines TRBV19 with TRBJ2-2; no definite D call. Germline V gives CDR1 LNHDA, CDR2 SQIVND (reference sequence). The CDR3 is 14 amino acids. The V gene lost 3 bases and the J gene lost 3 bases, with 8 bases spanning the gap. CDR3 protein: CASSMISHTGELFF. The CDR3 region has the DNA TGTGCCAGTAGTATGATTTCTCACACCGGGGAGCTGTTTTTT.

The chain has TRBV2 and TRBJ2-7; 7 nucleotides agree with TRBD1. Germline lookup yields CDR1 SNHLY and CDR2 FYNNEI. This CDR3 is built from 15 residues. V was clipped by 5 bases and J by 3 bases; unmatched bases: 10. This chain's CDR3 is CASSPHPGQSYEQYF. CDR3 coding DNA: TGTGCCAGCAGTCCCCATCCGGGACAGAGCTACGAGCAGTACTTC.

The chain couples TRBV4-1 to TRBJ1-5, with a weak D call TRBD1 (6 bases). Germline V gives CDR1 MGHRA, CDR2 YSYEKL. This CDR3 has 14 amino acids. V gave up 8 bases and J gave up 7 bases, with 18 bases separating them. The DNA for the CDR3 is TGCGCCAGCGCCATTACAGGGCTAGGGCAGCCCCAGCATTTT. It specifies CASAITGLGQPQHF.

CDR3 in amino acids: CASSLEGFTEKLFF. For the CDR3, the DNA is TGTGCCAGCAGTTTAGAGGGGTTTACTGAAAAACTGTTTTTT. The chain recombines TRBV28 with TRBJ1-4, with D possibly being TRBD1 (5 bases). V was pared by 2 bases and J by 7 bases, with 11 bases between. Germline CDR1 is MDHEN and CDR2 is SYDVKM. The CDR3 spans 14 residues.

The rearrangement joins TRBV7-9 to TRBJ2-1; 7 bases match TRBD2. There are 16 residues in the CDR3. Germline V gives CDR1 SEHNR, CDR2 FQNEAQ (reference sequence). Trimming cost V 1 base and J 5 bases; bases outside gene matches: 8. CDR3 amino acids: CASSLERLAVNNEQFF. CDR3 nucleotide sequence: TGTGCCAGCAGCTTAGAACGGCTAGCGGTGAACAATGAGCAGTTCTTC.

For the CDR3, the DNA is TGTGCCAGCAGCCCTAGCGGGACGCCCACCTACGAGCAGTACTTC. It encodes CASSPSGTPTYEQYF. V usage is TRBV9 and J usage is TRBJ2-7, with TRBD2 matching over 9 bases. This CDR3 comprises 15 residues. The V gene's germline CDR1 is SGDLS and CDR2 YYNGEE. Trimming cost V 4 bases and J 2 bases; bases outside gene matches: 7.

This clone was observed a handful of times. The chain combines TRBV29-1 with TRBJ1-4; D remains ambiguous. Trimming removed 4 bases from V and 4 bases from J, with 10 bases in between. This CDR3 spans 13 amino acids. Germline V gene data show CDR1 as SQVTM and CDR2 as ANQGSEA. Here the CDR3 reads CSVGQSNNEKLFF. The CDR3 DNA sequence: TGCAGCGTTGGGCAGTCTAATAATGAAAAACTGTTTTTT.

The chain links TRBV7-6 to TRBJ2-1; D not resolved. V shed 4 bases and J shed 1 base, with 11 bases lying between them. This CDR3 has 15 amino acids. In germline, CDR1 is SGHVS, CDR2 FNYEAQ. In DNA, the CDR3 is TGTGCCAGCAGCTCGACACGGATATCCTACAATGAGCAGTTCTTC. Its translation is CASSSTRISYNEQFF.

The CDR3 nucleotides read TGCAGCGTTGAAGTAGTAAACTATGGCTACACCTTC. Its translation: CSVEVVNYGYTF. The chain is built from TRBV29-1 and TRBJ1-2; D not certain. The CDR3 spans 12 residues. Germline-derived CDR1 and CDR2 are SQVTM and ANQGSEA. V was pared by 1 base and J by 2 bases, with 5 bases between.

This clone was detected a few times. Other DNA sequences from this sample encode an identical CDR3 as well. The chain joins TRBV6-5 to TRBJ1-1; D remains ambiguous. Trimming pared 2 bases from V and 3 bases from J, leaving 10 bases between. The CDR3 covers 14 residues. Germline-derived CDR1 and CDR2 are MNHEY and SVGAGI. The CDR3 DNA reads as TGTGCCAGCAGTTACACGGACGGCTACACTGAAGCTTTCTTT. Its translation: CASSYTDGYTEAFF.

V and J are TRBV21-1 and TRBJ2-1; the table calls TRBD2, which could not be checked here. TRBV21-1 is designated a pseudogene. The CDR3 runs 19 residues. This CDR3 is CASTHPLVAGAIPFNEQFF. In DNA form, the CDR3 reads TGTGCCAGCACTCACCCGTTGGTAGCGGGAGCAATCCCGTTCAATGAGCAGTTCTTC.